Listed below are T cell receptor beta chains from one sample, sequenced in a study of T cells in Graves' hyperthyroidism and ophthalmopathy. Using its own MiXCR run on the multiplex PCR reads, TCRdb lists one record per CDR3 protein. The sample records approximately 320,000 distinct CDR3 sequences, approximately 15% being singletons. Sequencing used blood. The receptors derive from a man aged 25 to 45 with Graves' hyperthyroidism. CDR3s include the opening cysteine and the closing phenylalanine or tryptophan. A D gene is named only where the DNA matches it firmly. Expanded clones are given a class, and other clones once, few, many or no size at all.

v_gene: TRBV7-2
d_gene: TRBD1
j_gene: TRBJ2-2
len: 14
abundance: many
CDR3nt: TGTGCCAGCAGCTTAAACAGGGGTGCCGGGGAGCTGTTTTTT
CDR3aa: CASSLNRGAGELFF

v_gene: TRBV5-1
d_gene: .
j_gene: TRBJ2-3
len: 14
abundance: few
CDR3nt: TGCGCCAGCAGTTACCAGAACCCCACAGATACGCAGTATTTT
CDR3aa: CASSYQNPTDTQYF

v_gene: TRBV30
d_gene: .
j_gene: TRBJ2-7
len: 14
abundance: many
CDR3nt: TGTGCCTGGACCCCACCCCGGACGGCCTACGAGCAGTACTTC
CDR3aa: CAWTPPRTAYEQYF

v_gene: TRBV7-8
d_gene: .
j_gene: TRBJ2-3
len: 18
abundance: many
CDR3nt: TGTGCCAGCAGCACCATAGGGGGGGCGAGCGGGATCACAGATACGCAGTATTTT
CDR3aa: CASSTIGGASGITDTQYF

v_gene: TRBV5-1
d_gene: TRBD2
j_gene: TRBJ2-7
len: 15
abundance: .
CDR3nt: TGCGCCAGCAGGGCCGAAAGCGGGGGTTGGTCCGAGCAGTACTTC
CDR3aa: CASRAESGGWSEQYF

v_gene: TRBV10-2
d_gene: .
j_gene: TRBJ2-7
len: 15
abundance: .
CDR3nt: TGCGCCAGCAAGGAGGAACGGGACGGAATTTACGAGCAGTACTTC
CDR3aa: CASKEERDGIYEQYF

v_gene: TRBV12-3/TRBV12-4
d_gene: TRBD1
j_gene: TRBJ1-5
len: 13
abundance: many
CDR3nt: TGTGCCAGCTCGGGACAGGCTTATCAGCCCCAGCATTTT
CDR3aa: CASSGQAYQPQHF

v_gene: TRBV2
d_gene: .
j_gene: TRBJ1-5
len: 11
abundance: many
CDR3nt: TGTGCCAGGTCGTTCAATCAGCCCCAGCATTTT
CDR3aa: CARSFNQPQHF

v_gene: TRBV29-1
d_gene: TRBD1
j_gene: TRBJ1-1
len: 12
abundance: many
CDR3nt: TGCAGCGTTGGGGGACAGGGGGCAGGAGCTTTCTTT
CDR3aa: CSVGGQGAGAFF

v_gene: TRBV5-5
d_gene: .
j_gene: TRBJ2-5
len: 14
abundance: many
CDR3nt: TGTGCCAGCAGCTTGGTGAGCGGCCAAGAGACCCAGTACTTC
CDR3aa: CASSLVSGQETQYF

v_gene: TRBV5-5
d_gene: TRBD1
j_gene: TRBJ2-1
len: 14
abundance: many
CDR3nt: TGTGCCAGCAGCAAGGGGGCTTCCTACAATGAGCAGTTCTTC
CDR3aa: CASSKGASYNEQFF

v_gene: TRBV27
d_gene: .
j_gene: TRBJ1-5
len: 15
abundance: .
CDR3nt: TGTGCCAGCAGCTCACCGACAGATAGCAATCAGCCCCAGCATTTT
CDR3aa: CASSSPTDSNQPQHF

v_gene: TRBV12-3/TRBV12-4
d_gene: .
j_gene: TRBJ2-7
len: 14
abundance: many
CDR3nt: TGTGCCAGCAGTCTCCGGGACGGAATCTCGGAGCAGTACTTC
CDR3aa: CASSLRDGISEQYF

v_gene: TRBV11-3
d_gene: .
j_gene: TRBJ2-1
len: 18
abundance: many
CDR3nt: TGTGCCAGCAGTCCAGGAGTAGCGAGAGGTATATCCTACAATGAGCAGTTCTTC
CDR3aa: CASSPGVARGISYNEQFF

v_gene: TRBV18
d_gene: TRBD2
j_gene: TRBJ2-5
len: 16
abundance: .
CDR3nt: TGTGCCAGCTCCCGGACAAACAGCGGGAGCGGGGAGACCCAGTACTTC
CDR3aa: CASSRTNSGSGETQYF

v_gene: TRBV19
d_gene: TRBD2
j_gene: TRBJ2-1
len: 13
abundance: .
CDR3nt: TGTGCCAGTGGGCGGACTAGCGGGCGGGAGCAGTTCTTC
CDR3aa: CASGRTSGREQFF

v_gene: TRBV20-1
d_gene: .
j_gene: TRBJ1-4
len: 12
abundance: .
CDR3nt: TGCAGTGCTAGGGTTCCGGGGGGAAAACTGTTTTTT
CDR3aa: CSARVPGGKLFF

v_gene: TRBV5-1
d_gene: TRBD1
j_gene: TRBJ2-4
len: 15
abundance: many
CDR3nt: TGCGCCAGCAGCGACCGAACTACCGGGACAGGCATTCAGTACTTC
CDR3aa: CASSDRTTGTGIQYF

v_gene: TRBV6-8
d_gene: .
j_gene: TRBJ2-2
len: 11
abundance: .
CDR3nt: TGTGCCAGCATAATTCACGGGGAGCTGTTTTTT
CDR3aa: CASIIHGELFF

v_gene: TRBV6-1
d_gene: TRBD2
j_gene: TRBJ2-3
len: 15
abundance: many
CDR3nt: TGTGCCAGCAGTGTTACTAGCGGGGTCACAGATACGCAGTATTTT
CDR3aa: CASSVTSGVTDTQYF

v_gene: TRBV27
d_gene: TRBD1
j_gene: TRBJ2-5
len: 13
abundance: many
CDR3nt: TGTGCCAGCTTCTCCCAGGGGGCGGGGACCCAGTACTTC
CDR3aa: CASFSQGAGTQYF

v_gene: TRBV11-1
d_gene: .
j_gene: TRBJ2-1
len: 13
abundance: many
CDR3nt: TGTGCCAGCAGCTTAGAACGGGTGGGTGAGCAGTTCTTC
CDR3aa: CASSLERVGEQFF

v_gene: TRBV2
d_gene: .
j_gene: TRBJ1-2
len: 14
abundance: few
CDR3nt: TGTGCCAGCAGCTCCATGGCAGACTACTATGGCTACACCTTC
CDR3aa: CASSSMADYYGYTF

v_gene: TRBV13
d_gene: TRBD2
j_gene: TRBJ2-1
len: 16
abundance: .
CDR3nt: TGTGCCAGCAGCCCCACGGGACTAGCGGCCCACAATGAGCAGTTCTTC
CDR3aa: CASSPTGLAAHNEQFF

v_gene: TRBV20-1
d_gene: .
j_gene: TRBJ2-3
len: 13
abundance: many
CDR3nt: TGCAGTGGTTTCAGGGCGGGCACAGATACGCAGTATTTT
CDR3aa: CSGFRAGTDTQYF

v_gene: TRBV6-5
d_gene: TRBD1
j_gene: TRBJ1-6
len: 16
abundance: .
CDR3nt: TGTGCCAGCAGTCTCGACAGGGACCCGTACAGTTCACCCCTCCACTTT
CDR3aa: CASSLDRDPYSSPLHF

v_gene: TRBV6-1
d_gene: TRBD2
j_gene: TRBJ2-3
len: 16
abundance: many
CDR3nt: TGTGCCAGCCCCCTACCCAGCGGGACGAAGACAGATACGCAGTATTTT
CDR3aa: CASPLPSGTKTDTQYF

v_gene: TRBV27
d_gene: TRBD2
j_gene: TRBJ2-1
len: 16
abundance: .
CDR3nt: TGTGCCAGCAGTTCTAGCGGGAGGGTATCCTACAATGAGCAGTTCTTC
CDR3aa: CASSSSGRVSYNEQFF

v_gene: TRBV27
d_gene: TRBD1
j_gene: TRBJ2-7
len: 14
abundance: .
CDR3nt: TGTGCCAGCAGTTTCGGGACAGGGTGGCACGAGCAGTACTTC
CDR3aa: CASSFGTGWHEQYF

v_gene: TRBV24-1
d_gene: TRBD1
j_gene: TRBJ1-2
len: 12
abundance: many
CDR3nt: TGTGCCACCAGTGAACCGGACAGGCCCTACACCTTC
CDR3aa: CATSEPDRPYTF

v_gene: TRBV10-3
d_gene: TRBD1
j_gene: TRBJ2-7
len: 15
abundance: .
CDR3nt: TGTGCCATCAGGGAATTAAGGCAGGGGGTATGGGAGCAGTACTTC
CDR3aa: CAIRELRQGVWEQYF

v_gene: TRBV5-1
d_gene: TRBD1
j_gene: TRBJ2-1
len: 15
abundance: many
CDR3nt: TGCGCCAGCAGCGCCGGGACAGAAGCTCACAATGAGCAGTTCTTC
CDR3aa: CASSAGTEAHNEQFF

v_gene: TRBV6-1
d_gene: .
j_gene: TRBJ1-1
len: 13
abundance: many
CDR3nt: TGTGCCAGCAGCCAGGGCAGGCTCACTGAAGCTTTCTTT
CDR3aa: CASSQGRLTEAFF

v_gene: TRBV12-3/TRBV12-4
d_gene: .
j_gene: TRBJ2-7
len: 11
abundance: few
CDR3nt: TGTGCCAGCAGCTCCCTTCTTGAGCAGTACTTC
CDR3aa: CASSSLLEQYF

v_gene: TRBV6-2/TRBV6-3
d_gene: TRBD1
j_gene: TRBJ1-1
len: 14
abundance: many
CDR3nt: TGTGCCAGCAGGACCGGGACAGTTCACACTGAAGCTTTCTTT
CDR3aa: CASRTGTVHTEAFF

v_gene: TRBV27
d_gene: .
j_gene: TRBJ1-1
len: 14
abundance: many
CDR3nt: TGTGCCAGCAGTGTCTTTGGGTTGAACACTGAAGCTTTCTTT
CDR3aa: CASSVFGLNTEAFF

v_gene: TRBV7-9
d_gene: TRBD1
j_gene: TRBJ2-7
len: 14
abundance: many
CDR3nt: TGTGCCAGCAGCTTAAGGGCAGGGGGCTACGAGCAGTACTTC
CDR3aa: CASSLRAGGYEQYF

v_gene: TRBV20-1
d_gene: .
j_gene: TRBJ1-1
len: 13
abundance: many
CDR3nt: TGCAGTGCTAGAGAAGACTCGAACACTGAAGCTTTCTTT
CDR3aa: CSAREDSNTEAFF

v_gene: TRBV18
d_gene: .
j_gene: TRBJ2-7
len: 15
abundance: few
CDR3nt: TGTGCCAGCTCACCTGAATGGGACAACCGCGGCGAGCAGTACTTC
CDR3aa: CASSPEWDNRGEQYF

v_gene: TRBV7-8
d_gene: .
j_gene: TRBJ2-7
len: 14
abundance: many
CDR3nt: TGTGCCAGCAGCTCCCGGCGGGCTCCTGGGGAGCAGTACTTC
CDR3aa: CASSSRRAPGEQYF

v_gene: TRBV2
d_gene: .
j_gene: TRBJ2-1
len: 14
abundance: many
CDR3nt: TGTGCCAGCAGGGTCCCAAGCGCCTACAATGAGCAGTTCTTC
CDR3aa: CASRVPSAYNEQFF

v_gene: TRBV29-1
d_gene: .
j_gene: TRBJ2-4
len: 11
abundance: few
CDR3nt: TGCAGCGTAGGGGGGGGGTACATTCAGTACTTC
CDR3aa: CSVGGGYIQYF

v_gene: TRBV5-1
d_gene: TRBD2
j_gene: TRBJ2-7
len: 14
abundance: many
CDR3nt: TGCGCCAGCAGCCCGGGACTAGCGGGACTCGAGCAGTACTTC
CDR3aa: CASSPGLAGLEQYF

v_gene: TRBV7-3
d_gene: .
j_gene: TRBJ2-2
len: 16
abundance: .
CDR3nt: TGTGCCAGCAGCTTAAATGGCGGGGTCAACACCGGGGAGCTGTTTTTT
CDR3aa: CASSLNGGVNTGELFF

v_gene: TRBV14
d_gene: .
j_gene: TRBJ2-7
len: 13
abundance: few
CDR3nt: TGTGCCAGCAGCCAAGATGTACGGCGGGAGCAGTACTTC
CDR3aa: CASSQDVRREQYF

v_gene: TRBV20-1
d_gene: .
j_gene: TRBJ2-7
len: 15
abundance: .
CDR3nt: TGCAGTGCTAACTCTCCCCTGCGGACCCTGTACGAGCAGTACTTC
CDR3aa: CSANSPLRTLYEQYF

v_gene: TRBV18
d_gene: .
j_gene: TRBJ1-1
len: 13
abundance: many
CDR3nt: TGTGCCAGCTCACCAGGGGAGAACACTGAAGCTTTCTTT
CDR3aa: CASSPGENTEAFF

v_gene: TRBV4-2
d_gene: TRBD1
j_gene: TRBJ1-1
len: 16
abundance: once
CDR3nt: TGTGCCAGCAGCCAAGACTTGCGGACAGGGGGCACTGAAGCTTTCTTT
CDR3aa: CASSQDLRTGGTEAFF

v_gene: TRBV10-2
d_gene: TRBD2
j_gene: TRBJ2-7
len: 13
abundance: .
CDR3nt: TGCGCCAGTAACCGGGAGGTAGGCTACGAGCAGTACTTC
CDR3aa: CASNREVGYEQYF

v_gene: TRBV7-2
d_gene: .
j_gene: TRBJ2-2
len: 17
abundance: few
CDR3nt: TGTGCCAGCAGCTTAGTCGCATCAACTCGGAACACCGGGGAGCTGTTTTTT
CDR3aa: CASSLVASTRNTGELFF

v_gene: TRBV29-1
d_gene: .
j_gene: TRBJ1-1
len: 12
abundance: many
CDR3nt: TGCAGCGTTGACCAGGGTCGAACTGAAGCTTTCTTT
CDR3aa: CSVDQGRTEAFF

v_gene: TRBV27
d_gene: TRBD1
j_gene: TRBJ2-3
len: 14
abundance: many
CDR3nt: TGTGCCAGCAGTAATACAGGGGGCACAGATACGCAGTATTTT
CDR3aa: CASSNTGGTDTQYF

v_gene: TRBV12-3/TRBV12-4
d_gene: .
j_gene: TRBJ2-7
len: 15
abundance: many
CDR3nt: TGTGCCAGCAGTTTATCGGCAGGGAGCTCCTACGAGCAGTACTTC
CDR3aa: CASSLSAGSSYEQYF

v_gene: TRBV20-1
d_gene: TRBD2
j_gene: TRBJ2-7
len: 17
abundance: .
CDR3nt: TGCAGTGCTAGGACGGGACTAGCGGGAGGAGAGTCCTACGAGCAGTACTTC
CDR3aa: CSARTGLAGGESYEQYF

v_gene: TRBV10-3
d_gene: .
j_gene: TRBJ2-3
len: 15
abundance: few
CDR3nt: TGTGCCATCAGTGAGGGAGCGGGCCCCACAGATACGCAGTATTTT
CDR3aa: CAISEGAGPTDTQYF

v_gene: TRBV12-3/TRBV12-4
d_gene: TRBD2
j_gene: TRBJ2-1
len: 14
abundance: many
CDR3nt: TGTGCCAGCAGTTTGTTAAGCGGGAGGGATGAGCAGTTCTTC
CDR3aa: CASSLLSGRDEQFF

v_gene: TRBV20-1
d_gene: .
j_gene: TRBJ1-2
len: 14
abundance: few
CDR3nt: TGCAGTGCCCCCATGGACAGAAACTCTCCAAGCTACACCTTC
CDR3aa: CSAPMDRNSPSYTF

v_gene: TRBV11-2
d_gene: .
j_gene: TRBJ2-5
len: 12
abundance: few
CDR3nt: TGTGCCAGCAGCTTGGGGACGACTAGTTTGTACTTC
CDR3aa: CASSLGTTSLYF

v_gene: TRBV12-3/TRBV12-4
d_gene: .
j_gene: TRBJ1-5
len: 13
abundance: many
CDR3nt: TGTGCCAGCAGTACAGGGTACTATCAGCCCCAGCATTTT
CDR3aa: CASSTGYYQPQHF